Reported below is one T cell receptor (beta chain). The DNA ends 3 residues before the CDR3 does, and the rest of the CDR3 is filled in from the germline J gene. The data stem from a study of T cells in women clearing cervical HPV infection. Sequenced by immunoSEQ multiplex PCR; TCRdb stores in-frame clones only, minus some. This sample's table has 14,000 or so clones. Losses at the gene ends were 4 bases for V and 5 bases for J; bases not matched to a gene: 11. The CDR3 contains 15 residues. CDR1 SGHKS and CDR2 YYEKEE come from the germline V gene (reference sequence). This chain connects TRBV5-5 to TRBJ2-7, with TRBD1 identical over 8 bases. The sample was blood buffy coat. This TCR was sampled from a woman aged 18 to 75 with a cervical HPV16 infection that either progressed to CIN3+ or cleared (not recorded which). The CDR3 sequence: CASSLDRGSSNEQYF. The covered CDR3 bases are TGTGCCAGCAGCCTAGACAGGGGTTCGAGTAACGAG.